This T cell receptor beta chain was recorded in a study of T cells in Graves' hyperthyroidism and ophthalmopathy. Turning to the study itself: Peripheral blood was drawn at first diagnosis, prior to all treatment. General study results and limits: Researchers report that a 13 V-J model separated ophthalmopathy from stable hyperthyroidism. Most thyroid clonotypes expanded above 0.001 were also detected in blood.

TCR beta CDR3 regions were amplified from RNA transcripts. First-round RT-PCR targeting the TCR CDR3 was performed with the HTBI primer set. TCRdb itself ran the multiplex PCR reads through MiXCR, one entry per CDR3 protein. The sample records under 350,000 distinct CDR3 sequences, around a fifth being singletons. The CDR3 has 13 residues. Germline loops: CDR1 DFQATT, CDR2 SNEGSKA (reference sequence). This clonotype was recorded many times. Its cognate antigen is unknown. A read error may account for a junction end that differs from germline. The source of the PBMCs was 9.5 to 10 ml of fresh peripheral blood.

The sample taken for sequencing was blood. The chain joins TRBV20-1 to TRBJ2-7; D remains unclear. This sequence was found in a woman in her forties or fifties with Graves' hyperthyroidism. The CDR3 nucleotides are TGCAGTGCTATTGAGCCTTCCTCCTACGAGCAATACTTC. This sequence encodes CSAIEPSSYEQYF.